Listed below are T cell receptor beta chains from one sample, sequenced in a study of T cell responses to AZD1222 COVID-19 vaccine. TCRdb's copy holds only in-frame clones and misses some; the assay was immunoSEQ multiplex PCR. The sample holds 150,000 to 200,000 clones, more than 80% seen once. The input for sequencing was peripheral blood, taken on day 0 of AZD1222 vaccination. These receptor sequences come from an adult in good health. CDR3s include the opening cysteine and the closing phenylalanine or tryptophan. Each record gives: D gene, clone size, J gene, V gene, CDR3 protein, CDR3 DNA. A D gene is named only where the DNA matches it firmly. Some rows mark clone size as missing; the rest say once, few, many or name a class of expanded clone.

TRBD1 . TRBJ1-2 TRBV30 CAQSQGEGGYTF TGTGCCCAGAGCCAGGGGGAGGGTGGCTACACCTTC
. . TRBJ1-2 TRBV28 CASSSGALGRGYTF TGTGCCAGCAGTTCCGGCGCCCTCGGACGCGGCTACACCTTC
. . TRBJ1-6 TRBV21-1 CASSKVQGIKGPHGSPLHF TGTGCCAGCAGCAAAGTACAGGGAATCAAGGGGCCTCATGGATCACCCCTCCACTTT
. . TRBJ2-2 TRBV2 CASSARAVTGELFF TGTGCCAGCAGCGCACGGGCGGTCACCGGGGAGCTGTTTTTT
. . TRBJ1-5 TRBV28 CASSLNSGKPQPQHF TGTGCCAGCAGTTTAAATTCAGGGAAGCCTCAGCCCCAGCATTTT
TRBD1 . TRBJ2-2 TRBV5-8 CASTRRGQGNTGELFF TGTGCCAGCACCAGGAGGGGACAGGGGAACACCGGGGAGCTGTTTTTT
. . TRBJ1-3 TRBV10-2 CATSLSTGRSGNTIYF TGCGCCACCTCGCTTTCGACAGGCCGCTCTGGAAACACCATATATTTT
TRBD1 . TRBJ1-5 TRBV19 CASSILQGNNQPQHF TGTGCCAGTAGTATATTACAGGGGAACAATCAGCCCCAGCATTTT
. . TRBJ1-5 TRBV6-5 CASSLSDSNQPQHF TGTGCCAGCAGCCTATCAGATAGCAATCAGCCCCAGCATTTT
. . TRBJ2-5 TRBV7-9 CASSATTETQYF TGTGCCAGCAGCGCGACAACGGAGACCCAGTACTTC
. . TRBJ2-1 TRBV28 CASSSPPSKRSYNEQFF TGTGCCAGCAGCTCCCCCCCGTCCAAGCGGAGCTACAATGAGCAGTTCTTC
TRBD1 . TRBJ1-6 TRBV19 CASSTDRVKSPLHF TGTGCCAGTAGTACTGACAGGGTGAAGTCACCCCTCCACTTT
. . TRBJ2-1 TRBV19 CASSIAGGPSQKQFF TGTGCCAGTAGTATTGCGGGCGGACCGTCGCAAAAGCAGTTCTTC
TRBD1 . TRBJ1-5 TRBV27 CASSLGGTGVQPQHF TGTGCCAGCAGTTTGGGGGGGACAGGGGTTCAGCCCCAGCATTTT
. . TRBJ1-3 TRBV9 CASSAPPSAGNTIYF TGTGCCAGCAGCGCCCCCCCCAGCGCTGGAAACACCATATATTTT
. . TRBJ2-5 TRBV9 CASSESGHQETQYF TGTGCCAGCAGCGAAAGCGGCCACCAAGAGACCCAGTACTTC
TRBD1 . TRBJ1-5 TRBV10-3 CAISDRRLGGAGNRGQPQHF TGTGCCATCAGTGATCGTCGGTTAGGGGGCGCCGGTAATAGGGGTCAGCCCCAGCATTTT
. once TRBJ1-1 TRBV2 CASSPRLGGIEAFF TGTGCCAGCAGCCCCAGATTAGGGGGTATTGAAGCTTTCTTT
TRBD2 . TRBJ2-7 TRBV18 CASSPSAGFREQYF TGTGCCAGCTCACCCTCAGCGGGGTTCCGCGAGCAGTACTTC
. . TRBJ1-2 TRBV6-6 CASTIPYPTGAYGYTF TGTGCCAGCACCATACCCTATCCCACCGGGGCCTATGGCTACACCTTC
. . TRBJ2-5 TRBV7-3 CASSLMGAGAQETQYF TGTGCCAGCAGCTTAATGGGGGCGGGGGCCCAAGAGACCCAGTACTTC
. . TRBJ2-7 TRBV19 CASSPTGYEQYF TGTGCCAGTAGCCCAACAGGCTACGAGCAGTACTTC
TRBD1 . TRBJ2-7 TRBV29-1 CSVKTGSPYEQYF TGCAGCGTTAAGACAGGGTCCCCCTACGAGCAGTACTTC